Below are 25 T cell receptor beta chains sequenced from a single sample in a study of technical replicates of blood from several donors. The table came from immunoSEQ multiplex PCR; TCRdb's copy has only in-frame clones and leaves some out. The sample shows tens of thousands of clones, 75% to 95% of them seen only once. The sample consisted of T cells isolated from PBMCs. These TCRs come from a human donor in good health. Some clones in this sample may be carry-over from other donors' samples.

The CDR3 spells CASSPSTGVNYGYTF. Here the CDR3 DNA reads TGTGCCAGCTCACCCTCTACAGGGGTGAACTATGGCTACACCTTC. The gene calls are TRBV18 and TRBJ1-2; 7 bases agree with TRBD1. The junction had 6 bases not matched to a gene; V was cut back by 3 bases and J by 2 bases. The CDR3 runs 15 residues. The germline CDR1 and CDR2 sequences are KGHSH and LQKENI.

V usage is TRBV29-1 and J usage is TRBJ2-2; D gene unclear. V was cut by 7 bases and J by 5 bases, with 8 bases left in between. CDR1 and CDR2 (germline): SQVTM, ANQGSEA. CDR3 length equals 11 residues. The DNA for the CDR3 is TGCAGCGGAGTCAGGACCGGGGAGCTGTTTTTT. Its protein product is CSGVRTGELFF.

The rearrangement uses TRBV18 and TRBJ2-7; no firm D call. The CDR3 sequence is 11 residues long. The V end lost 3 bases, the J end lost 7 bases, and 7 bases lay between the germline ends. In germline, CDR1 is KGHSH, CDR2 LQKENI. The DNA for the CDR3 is TGTGCCAGCTCACCTCGTGAGGAGCAGTACTTC. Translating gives CASSPREEQYF.

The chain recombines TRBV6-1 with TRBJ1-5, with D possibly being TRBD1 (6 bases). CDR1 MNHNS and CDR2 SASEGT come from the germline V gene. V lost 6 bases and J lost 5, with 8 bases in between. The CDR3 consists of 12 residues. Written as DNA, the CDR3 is TGTGCCAGCAGACAGGGTCATCAGCCCCAGCATTTT. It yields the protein CASRQGHQPQHF.

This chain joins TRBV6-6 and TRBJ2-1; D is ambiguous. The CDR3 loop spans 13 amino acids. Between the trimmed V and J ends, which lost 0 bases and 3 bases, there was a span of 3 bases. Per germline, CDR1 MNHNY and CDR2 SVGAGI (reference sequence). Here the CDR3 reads CASSYSNYNEQFF. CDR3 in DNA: TGTGCCAGCAGTTACTCTAACTACAATGAGCAGTTCTTC.

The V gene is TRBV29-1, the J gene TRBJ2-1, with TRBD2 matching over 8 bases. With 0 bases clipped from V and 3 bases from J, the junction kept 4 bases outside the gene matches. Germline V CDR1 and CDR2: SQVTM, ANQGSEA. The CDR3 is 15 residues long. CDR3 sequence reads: CSVEDREGYYNEQFF. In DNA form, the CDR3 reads TGCAGCGTTGAAGATCGGGAGGGCTACTACAATGAGCAGTTCTTC.

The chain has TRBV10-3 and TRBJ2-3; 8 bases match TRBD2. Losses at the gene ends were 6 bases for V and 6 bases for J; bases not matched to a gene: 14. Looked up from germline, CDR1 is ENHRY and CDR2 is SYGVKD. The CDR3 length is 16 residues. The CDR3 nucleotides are TGTGCCATCAGGGCGGCGGGAGGCTTCGCAGCGGATACGCAGTATTTT. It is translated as CAIRAAGGFAADTQYF.

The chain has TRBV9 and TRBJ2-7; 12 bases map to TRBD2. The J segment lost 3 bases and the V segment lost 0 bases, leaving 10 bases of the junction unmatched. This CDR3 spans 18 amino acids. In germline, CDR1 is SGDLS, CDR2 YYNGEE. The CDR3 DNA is TGTGCCAGCAGCGTAGCCGCGACTAGCGGGAGTATAGGCTACGAGCAGTACTTC. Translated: CASSVAATSGSIGYEQYF. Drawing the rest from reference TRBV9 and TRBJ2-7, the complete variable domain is DSGVTQTPKHLITATGQRVTLRCSPRSGDLSVYWYQQSLDQGLQFLIQYYNGEERAKGNILERFSAQQFPDLHSELNLSSLELGDSALYFCASSVAATSGSIGYEQYFGPGTRLTVT.

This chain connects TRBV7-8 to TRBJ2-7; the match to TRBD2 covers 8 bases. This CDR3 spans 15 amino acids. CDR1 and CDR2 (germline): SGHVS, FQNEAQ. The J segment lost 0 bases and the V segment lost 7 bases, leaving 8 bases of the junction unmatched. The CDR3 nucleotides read TGTGCCAGCATTGGGGCTAGCGGGTACTCCTACGAGCAGTACTTC. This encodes CASIGASGYSYEQYF. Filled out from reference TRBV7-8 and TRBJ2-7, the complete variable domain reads GAGVSQSPRYKVAKRGQDVALRCDPISGHVSLFWYQQALGQGPEFLTYFQNEAQLDKSGLPSDRFFAERPEGSVSTLKIQRTQQEDSAVYLCASIGASGYSYEQYFGPGTRLTVT.

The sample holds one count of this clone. The chain's CDR3 is CASSLGASGIYNEQFF. As DNA, the CDR3 is TGCGCCAGCAGCTTGGGGGCTAGCGGAATTTACAATGAGCAGTTCTTC. The gene calls are TRBV5-1 and TRBJ2-1, with 7 bases aligning to TRBD2. V shed 0 bases, J shed 4 bases, and the junction held 7 bases outside the gene matches. There are 16 residues in the CDR3. Germline V CDR1 and CDR2: SGHRS, YFSETQ.

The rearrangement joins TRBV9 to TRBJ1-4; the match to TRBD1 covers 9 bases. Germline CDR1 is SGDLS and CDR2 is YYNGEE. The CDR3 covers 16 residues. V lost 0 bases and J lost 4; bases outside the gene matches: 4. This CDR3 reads CASSVGQGGINEKLFF. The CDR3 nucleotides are TGTGCCAGCAGCGTAGGACAGGGGGGGATTAATGAAAAACTGTTTTTT.

The CDR3 coding sequence is TGTGCCAGTCAAGGACAGGCTACCTACGAGCAGTACTTC. Amino acids: CASQGQATYEQYF. This chain uses TRBV28 with TRBJ2-7; 7 bases map to TRBD1. This CDR3 comprises 13 residues. The J segment lost 2 bases and the V segment lost 9 bases, leaving 7 bases of the junction unmatched. The germline V gene encodes CDR1 MDHEN and CDR2 SYDVKM.

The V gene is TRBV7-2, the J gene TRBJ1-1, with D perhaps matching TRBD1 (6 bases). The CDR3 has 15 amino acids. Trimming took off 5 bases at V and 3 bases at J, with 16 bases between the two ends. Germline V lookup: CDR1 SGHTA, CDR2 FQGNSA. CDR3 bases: TGTGCCAGCAGCCCCCGCCCAACAGGGTACACTGAAGCTTTCTTT. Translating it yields CASSPRPTGYTEAFF.

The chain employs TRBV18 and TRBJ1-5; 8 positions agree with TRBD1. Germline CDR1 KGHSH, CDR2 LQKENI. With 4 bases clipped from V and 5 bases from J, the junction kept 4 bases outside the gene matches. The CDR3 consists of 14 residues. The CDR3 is CASSLQGADQPQHF. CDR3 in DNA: TGTGCCAGCTCACTTCAGGGGGCAGATCAGCCCCAGCATTTT. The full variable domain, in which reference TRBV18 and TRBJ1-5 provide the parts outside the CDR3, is NAGVMQNPRHLVRRRGQEARLRCSPMKGHSHVYWYRQLPEEGLKFMVYLQKENIIDESGMPKERFSAEFPKEGPSILRIQQVVRGDSAAYFCASSLQGADQPQHFGDGTRLSIL.

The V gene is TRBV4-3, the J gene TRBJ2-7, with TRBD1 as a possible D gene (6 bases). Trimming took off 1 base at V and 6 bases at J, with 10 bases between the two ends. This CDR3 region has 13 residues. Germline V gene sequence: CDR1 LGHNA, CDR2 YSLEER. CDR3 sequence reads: CASSQVAGVEQYF. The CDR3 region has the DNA TGCGCCAGCAGCCAAGTAGCAGGGGTCGAGCAGTACTTC.

The CDR3 spells CASSQVSGIRGMPAREQYF. The CDR3 bases are TGTGCCAGCAGCCAAGTGTCCGGCATCAGAGGCATGCCCGCGAGGGAGCAGTACTTC. The rearrangement joins TRBV7-3 to TRBJ2-7; no clear D gene. CDR1 and CDR2 from the germline V gene are SGHTA and FQGTGA. This CDR3 spans 19 amino acids. V was shortened by 5 bases and J by 7 bases, with 33 bases between the two germline ends.

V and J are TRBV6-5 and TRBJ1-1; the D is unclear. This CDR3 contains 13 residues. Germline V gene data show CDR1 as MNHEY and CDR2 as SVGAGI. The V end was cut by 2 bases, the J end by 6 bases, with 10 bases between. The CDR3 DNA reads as TGTGCCAGCAGTTACGTCTCGTCGGCTGAAGCTTTCTTT. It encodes CASSYVSSAEAFF.

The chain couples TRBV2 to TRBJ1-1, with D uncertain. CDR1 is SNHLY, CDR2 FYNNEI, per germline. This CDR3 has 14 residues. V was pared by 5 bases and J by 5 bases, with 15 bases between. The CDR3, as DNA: TGTGCCAGCAGTTTCGGGAACGGGTGGACTGAAGCTTTCTTT. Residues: CASSFGNGWTEAFF.

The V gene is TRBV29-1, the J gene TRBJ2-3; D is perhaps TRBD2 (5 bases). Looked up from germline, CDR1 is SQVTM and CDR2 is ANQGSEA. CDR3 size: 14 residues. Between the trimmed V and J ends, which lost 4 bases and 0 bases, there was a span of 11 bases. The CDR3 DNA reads TGCAGCGTTGCCCCTAGCCGAAGCACAGATACGCAGTATTTT. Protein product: CSVAPSRSTDTQYF.

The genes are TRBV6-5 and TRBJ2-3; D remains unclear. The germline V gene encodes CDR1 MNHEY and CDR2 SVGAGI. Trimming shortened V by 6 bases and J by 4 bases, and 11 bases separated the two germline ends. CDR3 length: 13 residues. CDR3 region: CASRSPMADTQYF. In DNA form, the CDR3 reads TGTGCCAGCAGGTCTCCTATGGCAGATACGCAGTATTTT.

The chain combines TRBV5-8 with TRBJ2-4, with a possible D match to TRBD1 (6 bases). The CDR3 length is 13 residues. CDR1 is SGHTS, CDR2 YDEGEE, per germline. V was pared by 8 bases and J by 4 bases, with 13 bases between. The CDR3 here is CARTQDSKNIQYF. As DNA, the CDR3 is TGTGCCAGGACCCAGGACAGTAAAAACATTCAGTACTTC.

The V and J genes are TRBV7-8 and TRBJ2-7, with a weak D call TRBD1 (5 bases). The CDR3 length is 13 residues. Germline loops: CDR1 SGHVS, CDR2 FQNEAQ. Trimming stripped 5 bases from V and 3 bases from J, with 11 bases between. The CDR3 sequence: CASSPPGNYEQYF. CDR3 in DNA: TGTGCCAGCAGCCCCCCAGGGAACTACGAGCAGTACTTC.

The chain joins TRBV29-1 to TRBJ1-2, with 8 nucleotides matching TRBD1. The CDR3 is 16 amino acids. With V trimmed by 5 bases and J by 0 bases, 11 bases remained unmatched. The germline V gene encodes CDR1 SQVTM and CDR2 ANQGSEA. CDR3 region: CSVNGDRGQANYGYTF. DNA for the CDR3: TGCAGCGTTAACGGCGACAGGGGCCAAGCTAACTATGGCTACACCTTC.

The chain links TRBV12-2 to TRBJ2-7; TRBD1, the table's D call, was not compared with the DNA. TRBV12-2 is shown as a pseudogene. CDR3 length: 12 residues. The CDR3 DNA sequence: TGTGCAAGTCCCCAGGTCCGCTACGAGCAGTACTTC. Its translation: CASPQVRYEQYF.

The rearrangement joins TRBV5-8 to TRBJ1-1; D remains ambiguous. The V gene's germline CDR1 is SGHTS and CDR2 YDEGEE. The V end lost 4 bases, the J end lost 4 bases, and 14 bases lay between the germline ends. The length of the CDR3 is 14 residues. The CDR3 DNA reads TGTGCCAGCAGCCCCCGGGGTTCATCCACTGAAGCTTTCTTT. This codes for CASSPRGSSTEAFF.